Included here is one T cell receptor beta chain sequence, with context. Its antigen is as yet unknown. This sample was taken from a study of cytomegalovirus exposure and HLA in healthy donors. Study-wide points: The records held CMV serostatus as the only immune exposure information. In an earlier analysis, about 90% or about 30%: the productive usage of most TCR beta V segments. The listing of 150 to 200 TCR beta chains classed them as cytomegalovirus-associated.

PCR amplification relied on 60 Vbeta primers (plus 13 Jbeta primers). Repertoires were generated with immunoSEQ multiplex PCR, while TCRdb's copy carries only in-frame clones and drops some. The profile shows about 150,000 clones, 55% to 80% of them singletons. The V gene end was trimmed by 8 bases and the J gene end by 4 bases; junction bases not matched to a gene: 5. This CDR3 contains 14 residues. Germline values: CDR1 LNHDA, CDR2 SQIVND (reference sequence). The sequence was collected from an older woman in good health and CMV-seropositive. The chain has TRBV19 and TRBJ1-3, with 10 bases that match TRBD1. What was sequenced was PBMCs. CDR3 in DNA: TGTGCCAGTTGGGACAGGGGATCCGGAAACACCATATATTTT. Amino acid sequence: CASWDRGSGNTIYF. Drawing the rest from reference TRBV19 and TRBJ1-3, the complete variable domain is DGGITQSPKYLFRKEGQNVTLSCEQNLNHDAMYWYRQDPGQGLRLIYYSQIVNDFQKGDIAEGYSVSREKKESFPLTVTSAQKNPTAFYLCASWDRGSGNTIYFGEGSWLTVV.